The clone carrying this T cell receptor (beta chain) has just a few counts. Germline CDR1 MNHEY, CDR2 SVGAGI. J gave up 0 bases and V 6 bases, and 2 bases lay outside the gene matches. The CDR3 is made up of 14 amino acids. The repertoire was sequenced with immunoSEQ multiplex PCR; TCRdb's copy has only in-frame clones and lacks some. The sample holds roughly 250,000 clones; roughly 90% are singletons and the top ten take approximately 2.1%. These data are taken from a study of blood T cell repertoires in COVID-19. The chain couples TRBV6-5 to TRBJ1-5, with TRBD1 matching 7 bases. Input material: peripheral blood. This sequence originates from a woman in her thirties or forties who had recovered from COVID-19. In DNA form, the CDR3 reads TGTGCCAGCAGGAGGGGGCATAGCAATCAGCCCCAGCATTTT. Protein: CASRRGHSNQPQHF.